Listed below are T cell receptor beta chains from one sample, sequenced in a study of PD-L1 blockade in urothelial cancer. The method was immunoSEQ multiplex PCR; TCRdb's version includes in-frame clones alone and lacks a portion of them. The repertoire holds some 90,000 clones, roughly 90% seen once, with roughly 0.99% in the top ten. Sequenced material: PBMCs, taken around atezolizumab (anti-PD-L1) treatment. These receptors all come from a woman older than 75 with urothelial cancer. Both conserved end residues are part of each CDR3. Fields, in order: clone size, CDR3 length, V gene, D gene, J gene, CDR3 DNA, CDR3 protein. A D gene is named only where the DNA matches it firmly. Clone sizes are given selectively: once, few, many, or a class where the clone is expanded.

clone_size: .; cdr3_length: 15; v_call: TRBV6-4; d_call: TRBD2; j_call: TRBJ2-1; cdr3_nt: TGTGCCAGCAGTGACTCTAGCGGGGCCTACAATGAGCAGTTCTTC; cdr3_aa: CASSDSSGAYNEQFF
clone_size: .; cdr3_length: 13; v_call: TRBV30; d_call: TRBD1; j_call: TRBJ1-1; cdr3_nt: TGTGCCCGAACTCCAGACAGGGGCACTGAAGCTTTCTTT; cdr3_aa: CARTPDRGTEAFF
clone_size: .; cdr3_length: 13; v_call: TRBV6-5; d_call: .; j_call: TRBJ1-1; cdr3_nt: TGTGCCAGCTCAGCTGACAGTAGAACTGAAGCTTTCTTT; cdr3_aa: CASSADSRTEAFF
clone_size: .; cdr3_length: 13; v_call: TRBV7-9; d_call: .; j_call: TRBJ2-7; cdr3_nt: TGTGCCAGCAGCTTAAATGAGGAGCCCGAGCAGTACTTC; cdr3_aa: CASSLNEEPEQYF
clone_size: .; cdr3_length: 13; v_call: TRBV30; d_call: .; j_call: TRBJ2-2; cdr3_nt: TGTGCCTGGAGGACAGGTGGGACCGGGGAGCTGTTTTTT; cdr3_aa: CAWRTGGTGELFF
clone_size: few; cdr3_length: 15; v_call: TRBV6-5; d_call: TRBD1; j_call: TRBJ1-3; cdr3_nt: TGTGCCAGCAGTTACGATGCAGGGGGCGTAAACACCATATATTTT; cdr3_aa: CASSYDAGGVNTIYF
clone_size: .; cdr3_length: 14; v_call: TRBV5-1; d_call: .; j_call: TRBJ1-2; cdr3_nt: TGCGCCAGCAGCTCGGGAGTAGGGGACTATGGCTACACCTTC; cdr3_aa: CASSSGVGDYGYTF
clone_size: few; cdr3_length: 14; v_call: TRBV18; d_call: .; j_call: TRBJ1-5; cdr3_nt: TGTGCCAGCTCACCAGGCAGACAGAATCAGCCCCAGCATTTT; cdr3_aa: CASSPGRQNQPQHF
clone_size: .; cdr3_length: 16; v_call: TRBV19; d_call: TRBD1; j_call: TRBJ2-3; cdr3_nt: TGTGCCAGTCGGGGACAGGGGTTCTTAAGCACAGATACGCAGTATTTT; cdr3_aa: CASRGQGFLSTDTQYF
clone_size: .; cdr3_length: 15; v_call: TRBV7-3; d_call: TRBD2; j_call: TRBJ2-7; cdr3_nt: TGTGCCAGCAGCTACCAAGCGGGAGCCTCCTACGAGCAGTACTTC; cdr3_aa: CASSYQAGASYEQYF
clone_size: .; cdr3_length: 13; v_call: TRBV6-1; d_call: TRBD1; j_call: TRBJ1-4; cdr3_nt: TGTGCCAGCACCGGGACAGGCGTTGAAAAACTGTTTTTT; cdr3_aa: CASTGTGVEKLFF
clone_size: .; cdr3_length: 15; v_call: TRBV7-2; d_call: .; j_call: TRBJ1-2; cdr3_nt: TGTGCCAGCAGCCTATCCGGGAATTTCGGCTATGGCTACACCTTC; cdr3_aa: CASSLSGNFGYGYTF
clone_size: .; cdr3_length: 15; v_call: TRBV9; d_call: TRBD2; j_call: TRBJ2-5; cdr3_nt: TGTGCCAGCAGCGTGACGTCTAGCGGAGAAGAGACCCAGTACTTC; cdr3_aa: CASSVTSSGEETQYF
clone_size: .; cdr3_length: 15; v_call: TRBV29-1; d_call: .; j_call: TRBJ1-2; cdr3_nt: TGCAGCGTCCCCCAGAGCGGTACAGCTAACTATGGCTACACCTTC; cdr3_aa: CSVPQSGTANYGYTF
clone_size: .; cdr3_length: 19; v_call: TRBV7-9; d_call: TRBD2; j_call: TRBJ2-3; cdr3_nt: TGTGCCAGCAGCTTAGGCCGGTTCTTGCGGGAGGGAGGCACAGATACGCAGTATTTT; cdr3_aa: CASSLGRFLREGGTDTQYF
clone_size: .; cdr3_length: 15; v_call: TRBV19; d_call: .; j_call: TRBJ2-6; cdr3_nt: TGTGCCAGTAGTATTTGGGGCAATGGGGCCAACGTCCTGACTTTC; cdr3_aa: CASSIWGNGANVLTF
clone_size: .; cdr3_length: 16; v_call: TRBV5-1; d_call: .; j_call: TRBJ2-1; cdr3_nt: TGCGCCAGCAGCTTGGTTGCGGGTAGCTCCTACAATGAGCAGTTCTTC; cdr3_aa: CASSLVAGSSYNEQFF
clone_size: .; cdr3_length: 13; v_call: TRBV2; d_call: .; j_call: TRBJ1-1; cdr3_nt: TGTGCCAGCGAAGACAGTACTGTCTCTGAAGCTTTCTTT; cdr3_aa: CASEDSTVSEAFF
clone_size: .; cdr3_length: 15; v_call: TRBV7-3; d_call: TRBD1; j_call: TRBJ2-3; cdr3_nt: TGTGCCAGCAGCTCACGACAGGGGGCAATAGATACGCAGTATTTT; cdr3_aa: CASSSRQGAIDTQYF
clone_size: .; cdr3_length: 11; v_call: TRBV6-6; d_call: .; j_call: TRBJ2-5; cdr3_nt: TGTGCCAGTGCTCTACAAGAGACCCAGTACTTC; cdr3_aa: CASALQETQYF
clone_size: .; cdr3_length: 15; v_call: TRBV7-2; d_call: TRBD1; j_call: TRBJ2-7; cdr3_nt: TGTGCCAGCAGCCTACCGGGACAGGGGAGTCTCGAGCAGTACTTC; cdr3_aa: CASSLPGQGSLEQYF
clone_size: .; cdr3_length: 13; v_call: TRBV5-1; d_call: .; j_call: TRBJ2-7; cdr3_nt: TGCGCCAGCAGCTTGACAGGAACCCACGAGCAGTACTTC; cdr3_aa: CASSLTGTHEQYF
clone_size: .; cdr3_length: 13; v_call: TRBV28; d_call: TRBD1; j_call: TRBJ1-1; cdr3_nt: TGTGCCAGCAGTTTTGGGACAGGGTATCGGGCTTTCTTT; cdr3_aa: CASSFGTGYRAFF
clone_size: .; cdr3_length: 15; v_call: TRBV6-4; d_call: TRBD1; j_call: TRBJ1-1; cdr3_nt: TGTGCCAGCAGTGTTGGGACAGGGGGCAACACTGAAGCTTTCTTT; cdr3_aa: CASSVGTGGNTEAFF
clone_size: .; cdr3_length: 15; v_call: TRBV2; d_call: .; j_call: TRBJ1-2; cdr3_nt: TGTGCCAGCTTCGGTTATCTGGAGGGGCCGGGTGGCTACACCTTC; cdr3_aa: CASFGYLEGPGGYTF
clone_size: .; cdr3_length: 17; v_call: TRBV5-1; d_call: TRBD2; j_call: TRBJ2-1; cdr3_nt: TGCGCCAGCAGCTCCGACCCGACTAGCGGGATCCGGGATGAGCAGTTCTTC; cdr3_aa: CASSSDPTSGIRDEQFF
clone_size: .; cdr3_length: 16; v_call: TRBV30; d_call: TRBD1; j_call: TRBJ1-2; cdr3_nt: TGTGCCTGGAGAATCGGGACAGGGGGCCGTAACTATGGCTACACCTTC; cdr3_aa: CAWRIGTGGRNYGYTF
clone_size: .; cdr3_length: 13; v_call: TRBV29-1; d_call: TRBD1; j_call: TRBJ1-1; cdr3_nt: TGCAGCGTTGTACAGGGGGCTGGCACTGAAGCTTTCTTT; cdr3_aa: CSVVQGAGTEAFF
clone_size: .; cdr3_length: 14; v_call: TRBV27; d_call: .; j_call: TRBJ1-1; cdr3_nt: TGTGCCAGCAGTCCGTGGAGGGGAAACACTGAAGCTTTCTTT; cdr3_aa: CASSPWRGNTEAFF
clone_size: .; cdr3_length: 15; v_call: TRBV18; d_call: TRBD1; j_call: TRBJ2-1; cdr3_nt: TGTGCCAGCTCACCCGGCACAGGGGCACTGGATGAGCAGTTCTTC; cdr3_aa: CASSPGTGALDEQFF
clone_size: .; cdr3_length: 13; v_call: TRBV15; d_call: .; j_call: TRBJ2-7; cdr3_nt: TGTGCCACCAGCGCAGGGGTGTTGGGCGAGCAGTACTTC; cdr3_aa: CATSAGVLGEQYF
clone_size: .; cdr3_length: 15; v_call: TRBV10-2; d_call: .; j_call: TRBJ1-2; cdr3_nt: TGCGCCAGCAGTGAGTCGATTAACAGGGTCTATGGCTACACCTTC; cdr3_aa: CASSESINRVYGYTF
clone_size: .; cdr3_length: 14; v_call: TRBV6-1; d_call: .; j_call: TRBJ2-1; cdr3_nt: TGTGCCAGCAGTGTAGGAGTTTCCTACAATGAGCAGTTCTTC; cdr3_aa: CASSVGVSYNEQFF
clone_size: .; cdr3_length: 16; v_call: TRBV7-6; d_call: .; j_call: TRBJ1-5; cdr3_nt: TGTGCCAGCAGCTTAATGCCAGGGTCGGGCAATCAGCCCCAGCATTTT; cdr3_aa: CASSLMPGSGNQPQHF
clone_size: .; cdr3_length: 16; v_call: TRBV12-5; d_call: TRBD1; j_call: TRBJ2-1; cdr3_nt: TGTGCTAGTGGTTTGGGCCCCGGGACAGGGTGGAATGAGCAGTTCTTC; cdr3_aa: CASGLGPGTGWNEQFF
clone_size: .; cdr3_length: 14; v_call: TRBV27; d_call: TRBD2; j_call: TRBJ2-7; cdr3_nt: TGTGCCAGCAGAGCGAGCGGGATCGCTTACGAGCAGTACTTC; cdr3_aa: CASRASGIAYEQYF
clone_size: .; cdr3_length: 15; v_call: TRBV18; d_call: TRBD1; j_call: TRBJ2-7; cdr3_nt: TGTGCCAGCTCGATAAGGGACAGTAGTACATACGAGCAGTACTTC; cdr3_aa: CASSIRDSSTYEQYF
clone_size: .; cdr3_length: 15; v_call: TRBV30; d_call: .; j_call: TRBJ2-7; cdr3_nt: TGTGCCTGGAGTCGAAGGACCAACAGGGACTACGAGCAGTACTTC; cdr3_aa: CAWSRRTNRDYEQYF
clone_size: .; cdr3_length: 15; v_call: TRBV5-1; d_call: .; j_call: TRBJ1-1; cdr3_nt: TGCGCCAGCAGCTTTTCCCCCCTCCTGAACACTGAAGCTTTCTTT; cdr3_aa: CASSFSPLLNTEAFF
clone_size: .; cdr3_length: 14; v_call: TRBV27; d_call: .; j_call: TRBJ2-1; cdr3_nt: TGTGCCAGCAGTTCTAACCAGGCTTACAATGAGCAGTTCTTC; cdr3_aa: CASSSNQAYNEQFF
clone_size: .; cdr3_length: 14; v_call: TRBV9; d_call: .; j_call: TRBJ2-2; cdr3_nt: TGTGCCAGCAGCGTAGGGTCAGTAAGTGGGGAGCTGTTTTTT; cdr3_aa: CASSVGSVSGELFF
clone_size: .; cdr3_length: 18; v_call: TRBV7-9; d_call: .; j_call: TRBJ2-3; cdr3_nt: TGTGCCAGCAGCTTAATCGAGTTGAAGAGCAGGGGCACAGATACGCAGTATTTT; cdr3_aa: CASSLIELKSRGTDTQYF
clone_size: .; cdr3_length: 13; v_call: TRBV30; d_call: .; j_call: TRBJ2-2; cdr3_nt: TGTGCCTGGGGAGGGGCGCCCACCGGGGAGCTGTTTTTT; cdr3_aa: CAWGGAPTGELFF
clone_size: once; cdr3_length: 12; v_call: TRBV18; d_call: TRBD1; j_call: TRBJ2-7; cdr3_nt: TGTGCCAGCTCACCAACAGGGGACGAGGAGTACTTC; cdr3_aa: CASSPTGDEEYF
clone_size: once; cdr3_length: 15; v_call: TRBV5-1; d_call: .; j_call: TRBJ1-1; cdr3_nt: TGCGCCAGCAGCTCACCGGGGGGCCGAGACACTGAAGCTTTCTTT; cdr3_aa: CASSSPGGRDTEAFF
clone_size: .; cdr3_length: 13; v_call: TRBV30; d_call: .; j_call: TRBJ1-1; cdr3_nt: TGTGCCTGGAGTGGTGATGTTAGGGGCCGGGCTTTCTTT; cdr3_aa: CAWSGDVRGRAFF
clone_size: .; cdr3_length: 17; v_call: TRBV5-4; d_call: .; j_call: TRBJ2-3; cdr3_nt: TGTGCCAGCAGCCGTCCCAACTGGGGGGACAGCACAGATACGCAGTATTTT; cdr3_aa: CASSRPNWGDSTDTQYF
clone_size: once; cdr3_length: 16; v_call: TRBV10-3; d_call: TRBD1; j_call: TRBJ1-1; cdr3_nt: TGTGCCATCTCACCCGGGACAGGGAAAATGAACACTGAAGCTTTCTTT; cdr3_aa: CAISPGTGKMNTEAFF
clone_size: .; cdr3_length: 14; v_call: TRBV18; d_call: .; j_call: TRBJ1-1; cdr3_nt: TGTGCCAGCTCTCACGGACAGTCGAACACTGAAGCTTTCTTT; cdr3_aa: CASSHGQSNTEAFF
clone_size: .; cdr3_length: 13; v_call: TRBV27; d_call: .; j_call: TRBJ1-2; cdr3_nt: TGTGCCAGCAGTTTCAAGGGGGGGTATGGCTACACCTTC; cdr3_aa: CASSFKGGYGYTF
clone_size: .; cdr3_length: 12; v_call: TRBV29-1; d_call: TRBD2; j_call: TRBJ2-1; cdr3_nt: TGCAGCCCAAGGACTAGCGGGAGACAGCAGTTCTTC; cdr3_aa: CSPRTSGRQQFF
clone_size: .; cdr3_length: 16; v_call: TRBV6-1; d_call: .; j_call: TRBJ1-5; cdr3_nt: TGTGCCAGCAGTGAGGACAACAGGCGAGGCAATCAGCCCCAGCATTTT; cdr3_aa: CASSEDNRRGNQPQHF
clone_size: .; cdr3_length: 14; v_call: TRBV11-2; d_call: .; j_call: TRBJ2-7; cdr3_nt: TGTGCCAGCAGCGACCTAGCAGGGGACGACGAGCAGTACTTC; cdr3_aa: CASSDLAGDDEQYF
clone_size: .; cdr3_length: 13; v_call: TRBV30; d_call: TRBD2; j_call: TRBJ2-3; cdr3_nt: TGTGCCTGGACCAGCGGGACCTCAGATACGCAGTATTTT; cdr3_aa: CAWTSGTSDTQYF
clone_size: .; cdr3_length: 15; v_call: TRBV7-9; d_call: .; j_call: TRBJ2-7; cdr3_nt: TGTGCCAGCAGCTTAGGGACGGGGGTCTCCTACGAGCAGTACTTC; cdr3_aa: CASSLGTGVSYEQYF
clone_size: .; cdr3_length: 15; v_call: TRBV27; d_call: TRBD1; j_call: TRBJ2-5; cdr3_nt: TGTGCCAGCAGTTTAGGCTTTGGCAGGGGGGAGACCCAGTACTTC; cdr3_aa: CASSLGFGRGETQYF
clone_size: .; cdr3_length: 17; v_call: TRBV2; d_call: TRBD2; j_call: TRBJ2-7; cdr3_nt: TGTGCCAGCAGTGAAGGCGGCAGGGCTAGCGGAACCTACGAGCAGTACTTC; cdr3_aa: CASSEGGRASGTYEQYF